This TCR beta chain was recovered during a study of blood T cell repertoires in COVID-19. About the study: Researchers got acute and convalescent COVID-19 samples from the United States, Italy and Spain. PBMCs, B-cell-depleted T cells, or T cells provided the cDNA or gDNA that made up the material.

Authors' analysis steps: Amplification from reference gene primers served as the basis for estimated nucleated cell counts. The assay was immunoSEQ multiplex PCR, and TCRdb's table has in-frame clones only and misses some. The DNA was the basis for D and trimming; V, J and clone size are from that table. The table has around 130,000 clones, approximately 85% seen once; the top ten hold 4.3%. Trimming cost V 0 bases and J 4 bases; bases outside gene matches: 11. The CDR3 runs 18 residues. Germline V gene sequence: CDR1 LNHNV, CDR2 YYDKDF (reference sequence). Sequenced material: peripheral blood. This TCR came from a human donor in a cohort sampled during active COVID-19. The J gene is TRBJ2-5, the V gene TRBV15; TRBD2 agrees at 10 bases. In nucleotides, the CDR3 is TGTGCCACCAGCAGAGATCACGTAGCGGGAGGAAAAAGAGAGACCCAGTACTTC. Translating it yields CATSRDHVAGGKRETQYF.